This T cell receptor beta chain was sequenced during a study of T-cell memory formation after mild COVID-19. The wider study: Each donor largely had its own TCR clusters.

About this clonotype: Antigen: not known.

Study conclusions and caveats: The authors left the SARS-CoV-2 specificity of second-wave clones peaking on day 37 unconfirmed.

Constant-segment primers and 5'RACE yielded cDNA libraries for TCR alpha and TCR beta, each carrying sample barcodes and UMIs. TCRdb reprocessed the 5' RACE reads via MiXCR and lists one record per CDR3 protein. The sample yields around 510,000 distinct CDR3 sequences, roughly 22% seen once. The CDR3 is 14 residues long. The V end lost 5 bases, the J end lost 9 bases, and 19 bases lay between the germline ends. The sequence came from an adult woman who had mild COVID-19 (a few samples of this study predate the infection). Cell type and time point are not known. The chain is built from TRBV12-3 or TRBV12-4 and TRBJ2-5; D not certain. Sequences were obtained from PBMCs or a T cell subset sorted from them (not recorded which). CDR3 sequence reads: CASSLGPGTRAQYF. CDR3 nucleotides: TGTGCCAGCAGTCTCGGGCCAGGTACAAGGGCCCAGTACTTC.